This T cell receptor beta chain is from a study of shared clonotypes between healthy human individuals. General observations from the study: Some naive CD4 clonotypes, around 4.9%, turned up in common across a few donors. Rarefaction exposed incomplete sorted-subset sequencing despite large depth.

Turning to this clone: What it binds is unknown.

Those who donated were healthy HIV-negative adults, with no recent acute infections or vaccinations reported. Assay used: immunoSEQ multiplex PCR; TCRdb lists only in-frame clones, some missing. The data contain 2 million to 2.5 million clones, approximately 95% of them singletons. This TCR was sampled from a young man in good health. Input material: naive CD4+ T cells sorted from blood. Subset of the sample: CD45RA+ positively selected.

CDR3 sequence (DNA): TGTGCCAGCAGTTCTGACGGGGGGCGATTGGACACTGAAGCTTTCTTT. As protein: CASSSDGGRLDTEAFF. The rearrangement links TRBV7-9 to TRBJ1-1; D is possibly TRBD1 (6 bases). Germline lookup yields CDR1 SEHNR and CDR2 FQNEAQ (reference sequence). CDR3 length: 16 amino acids. V was clipped by 6 bases and J by 3 bases, with 20 bases between them.